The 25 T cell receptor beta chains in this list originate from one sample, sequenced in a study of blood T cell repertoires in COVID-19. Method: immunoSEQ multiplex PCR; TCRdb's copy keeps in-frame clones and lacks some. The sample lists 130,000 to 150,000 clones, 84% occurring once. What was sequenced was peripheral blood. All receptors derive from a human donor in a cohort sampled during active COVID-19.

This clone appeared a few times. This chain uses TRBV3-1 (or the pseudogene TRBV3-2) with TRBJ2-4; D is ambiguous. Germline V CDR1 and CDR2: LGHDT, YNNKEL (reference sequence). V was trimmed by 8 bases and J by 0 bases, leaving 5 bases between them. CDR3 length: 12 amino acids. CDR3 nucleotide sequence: TGTGCCAGCGGGCGAGCCAAAAACATTCAGTACTTC. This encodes CASGRAKNIQYF.

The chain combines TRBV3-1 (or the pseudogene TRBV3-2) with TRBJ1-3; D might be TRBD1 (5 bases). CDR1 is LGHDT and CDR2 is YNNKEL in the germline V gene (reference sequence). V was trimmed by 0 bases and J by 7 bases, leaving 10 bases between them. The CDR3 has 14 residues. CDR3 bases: TGTGCCAGCAGCCAAGAAGGCAGGGTCAACACCATATATTTT. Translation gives CASSQEGRVNTIYF.

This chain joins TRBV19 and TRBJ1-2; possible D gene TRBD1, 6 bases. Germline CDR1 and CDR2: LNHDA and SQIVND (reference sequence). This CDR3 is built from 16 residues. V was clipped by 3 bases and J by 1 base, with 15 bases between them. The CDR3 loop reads CASSINAPGHNYGYTF. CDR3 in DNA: TGTGCCAGTAGTATTAACGCGCCGGGACATAACTATGGCTACACCTTC.

CDR3 coding DNA: TGTGCCTGCACCTTGACTAGCCTTCCGGGACATACGCAGTATTTT. This sequence encodes CACTLTSLPGHTQYF. The V gene is TRBV30, the J gene TRBJ2-3; 7 bases align to TRBD2. V gave up 6 bases and J gave up 7 bases; unmatched junction bases: 16. Germline assignment: CDR1 GTSNPN and CDR2 SVGIG (reference sequence). CDR3 length: 15 residues.

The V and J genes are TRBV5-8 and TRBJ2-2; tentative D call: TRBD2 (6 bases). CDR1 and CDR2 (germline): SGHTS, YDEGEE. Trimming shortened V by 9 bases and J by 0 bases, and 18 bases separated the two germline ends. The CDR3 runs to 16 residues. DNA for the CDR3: TGTGCCACCTCAGGACCGGGGGACTCGAACACCGGGGAGCTGTTTTTT. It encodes CATSGPGDSNTGELFF.

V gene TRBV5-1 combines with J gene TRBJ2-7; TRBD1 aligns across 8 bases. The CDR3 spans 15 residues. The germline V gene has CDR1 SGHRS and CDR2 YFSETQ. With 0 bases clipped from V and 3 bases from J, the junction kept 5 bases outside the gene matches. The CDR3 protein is CASSLGGTGHYEQYF. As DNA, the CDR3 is TGCGCCAGCAGCTTGGGTGGGACAGGACACTACGAGCAGTACTTC.

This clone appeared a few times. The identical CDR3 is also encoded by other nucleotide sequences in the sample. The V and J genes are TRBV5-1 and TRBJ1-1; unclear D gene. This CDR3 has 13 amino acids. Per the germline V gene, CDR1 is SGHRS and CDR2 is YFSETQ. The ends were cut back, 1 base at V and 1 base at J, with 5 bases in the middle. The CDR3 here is CASSLNRNTEAFF. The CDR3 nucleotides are TGCGCCAGCAGCTTGAATAGGAACACTGAAGCTTTCTTT.

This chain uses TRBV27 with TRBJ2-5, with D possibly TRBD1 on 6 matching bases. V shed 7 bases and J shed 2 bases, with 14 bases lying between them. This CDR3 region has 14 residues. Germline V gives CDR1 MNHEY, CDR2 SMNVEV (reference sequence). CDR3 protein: CASTKDSRQETQYF. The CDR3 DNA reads TGTGCCAGCACCAAGGACAGCCGACAAGAGACCCAGTACTTC.

CDR3 protein: CASSLSGGNQPQHF. The CDR3 bases are TGTGCCAGCAGCCTGTCTGGGGGGAATCAGCCCCAGCATTTT. The genes are TRBV5-5 and TRBJ1-5; TRBD1 might be the D (5 bases). Germline loops: CDR1 SGHKS, CDR2 YYEKEE (reference sequence). The CDR3 spans 14 residues. V was pared by 4 bases and J by 4 bases, with 12 bases between.

In DNA, the CDR3 is TGTGCCAGCAGCAGAACAACAGGGGGAAACGTTAATGAAAAACTGTTTTTT. Translation gives CASSRTTGGNVNEKLFF. V and J are TRBV5-6 and TRBJ1-4; TRBD1 matches 8 bases. Germline values: CDR1 SGHDT, CDR2 YYEEEE. The V and J ends lost 4 bases and 4 bases, in that order; junction bases with no gene match: 12. The CDR3 loop spans 17 amino acids. The full variable domain, completed using reference TRBV5-6 and TRBJ1-4, is DAGVTQSPTHLIKTRGQQVTLRCSPKSGHDTVSWYQQALGQGPQFIFQYYEEEERQRGNFPDRFSGHQFPNYSSELNVNALLLGDSALYLCASSRTTGGNVNEKLFFGSGTQLSVL.

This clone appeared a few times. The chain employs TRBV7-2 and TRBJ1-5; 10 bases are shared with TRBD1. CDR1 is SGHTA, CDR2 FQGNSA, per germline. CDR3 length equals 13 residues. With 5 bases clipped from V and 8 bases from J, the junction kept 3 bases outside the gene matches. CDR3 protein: CASSKDRGKPQHF. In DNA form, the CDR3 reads TGTGCCAGCAGCAAGGACAGGGGGAAGCCCCAGCATTTT.

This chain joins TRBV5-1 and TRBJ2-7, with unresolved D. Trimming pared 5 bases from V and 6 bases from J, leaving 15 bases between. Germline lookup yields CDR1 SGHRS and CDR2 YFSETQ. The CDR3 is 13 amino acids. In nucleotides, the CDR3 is TGCGCCAGCAGTGGGCCAGGTCAAGGCGAGCAGTACTTC. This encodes CASSGPGQGEQYF.

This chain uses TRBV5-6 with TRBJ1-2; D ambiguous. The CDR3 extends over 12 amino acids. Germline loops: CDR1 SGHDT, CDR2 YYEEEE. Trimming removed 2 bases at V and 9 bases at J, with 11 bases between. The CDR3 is CASSFRSGSYTF. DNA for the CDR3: TGTGCCAGCAGCTTCCGAAGCGGGAGCTACACCTTC.

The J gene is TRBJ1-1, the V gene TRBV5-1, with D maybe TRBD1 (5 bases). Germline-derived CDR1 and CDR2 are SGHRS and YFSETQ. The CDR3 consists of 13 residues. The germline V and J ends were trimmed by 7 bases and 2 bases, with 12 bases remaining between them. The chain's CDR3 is CASRQSTNTEAFF. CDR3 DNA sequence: TGCGCCAGCCGACAGAGCACCAACACTGAAGCTTTCTTT.

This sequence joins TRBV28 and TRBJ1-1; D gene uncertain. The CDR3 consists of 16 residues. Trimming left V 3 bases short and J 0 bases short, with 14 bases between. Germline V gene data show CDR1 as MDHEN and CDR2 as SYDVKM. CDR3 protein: CASSFVSLNMNTEAFF. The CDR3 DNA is TGTGCCAGCAGTTTCGTCAGTCTTAACATGAACACTGAAGCTTTCTTT.

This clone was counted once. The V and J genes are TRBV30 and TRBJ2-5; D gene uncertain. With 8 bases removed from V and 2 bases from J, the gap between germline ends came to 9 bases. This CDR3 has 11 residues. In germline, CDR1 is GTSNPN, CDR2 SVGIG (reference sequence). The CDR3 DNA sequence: TGTGCCCGAGCGAGTCAAGAGACCCAGTACTTC. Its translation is CARASQETQYF.

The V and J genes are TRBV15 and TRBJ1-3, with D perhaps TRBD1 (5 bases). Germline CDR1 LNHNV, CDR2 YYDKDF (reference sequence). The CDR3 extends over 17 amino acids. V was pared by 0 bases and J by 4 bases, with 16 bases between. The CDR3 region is CATSRDRGRSFGNTIYF. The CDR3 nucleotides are TGTGCCACCAGCAGAGATAGGGGCAGGTCCTTCGGAAACACCATATATTTT.

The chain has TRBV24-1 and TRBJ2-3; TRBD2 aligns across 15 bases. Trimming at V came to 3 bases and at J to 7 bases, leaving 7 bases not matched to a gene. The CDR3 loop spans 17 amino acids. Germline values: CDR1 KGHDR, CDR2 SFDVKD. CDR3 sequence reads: CATSDTPGLAGGYTQYF. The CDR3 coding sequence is TGTGCCACCAGTGATACCCCGGGACTAGCGGGGGGTTATACGCAGTATTTT.

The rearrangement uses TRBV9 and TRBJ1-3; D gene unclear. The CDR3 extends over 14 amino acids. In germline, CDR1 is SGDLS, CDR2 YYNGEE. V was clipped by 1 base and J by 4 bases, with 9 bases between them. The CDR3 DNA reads TGTGCCAGCAGCGTACAGGACTCGGGAAACACCATATATTTT. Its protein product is CASSVQDSGNTIYF.

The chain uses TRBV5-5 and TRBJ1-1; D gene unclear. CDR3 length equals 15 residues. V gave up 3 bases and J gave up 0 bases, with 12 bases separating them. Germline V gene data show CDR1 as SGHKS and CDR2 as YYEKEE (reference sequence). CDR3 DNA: TGTGCCAGCAGCTCACAGACGGGGATGAACACTGAAGCTTTCTTT. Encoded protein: CASSSQTGMNTEAFF.

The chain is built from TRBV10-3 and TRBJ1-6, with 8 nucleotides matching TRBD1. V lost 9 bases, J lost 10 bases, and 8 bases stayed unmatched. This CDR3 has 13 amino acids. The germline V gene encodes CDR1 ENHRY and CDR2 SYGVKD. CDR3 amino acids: CAIHRGGGSPLHF. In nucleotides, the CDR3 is TGTGCCATTCACAGGGGGGGAGGATCACCCCTCCACTTT.

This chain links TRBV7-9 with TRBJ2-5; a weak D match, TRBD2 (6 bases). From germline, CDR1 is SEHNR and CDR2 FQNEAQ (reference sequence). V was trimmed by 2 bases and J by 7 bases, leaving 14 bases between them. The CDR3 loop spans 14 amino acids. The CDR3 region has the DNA TGTGCCAGCAGCTTAATACCTTTGGGAGGGACCCAGTACTTC. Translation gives CASSLIPLGGTQYF.

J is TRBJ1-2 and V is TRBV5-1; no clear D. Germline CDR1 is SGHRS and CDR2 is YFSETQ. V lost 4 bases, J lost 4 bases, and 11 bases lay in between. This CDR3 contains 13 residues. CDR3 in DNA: TGCGCCAGCAGCAACGACAATGCCTATGGCTACACCTTC. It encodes CASSNDNAYGYTF.

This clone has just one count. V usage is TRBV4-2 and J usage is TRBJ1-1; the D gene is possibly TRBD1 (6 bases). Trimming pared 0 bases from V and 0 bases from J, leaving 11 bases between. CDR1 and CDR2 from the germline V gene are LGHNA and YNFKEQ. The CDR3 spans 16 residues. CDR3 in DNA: TGTGCCAGCAGCCAAGATTGGCGACAGGTGAACACTGAAGCTTTCTTT. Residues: CASSQDWRQVNTEAFF.

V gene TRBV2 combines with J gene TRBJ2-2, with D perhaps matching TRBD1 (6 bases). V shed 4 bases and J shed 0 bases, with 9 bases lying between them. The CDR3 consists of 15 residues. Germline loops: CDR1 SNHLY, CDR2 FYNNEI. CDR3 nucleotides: TGTGCCAGCAGTGTGGACAGCGCGAACACCGGGGAGCTGTTTTTT. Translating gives CASSVDSANTGELFF. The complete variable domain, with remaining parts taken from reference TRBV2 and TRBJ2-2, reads EPEVTQTPSHQVTQMGQEVILRCVPISNHLYFYWYRQILGQKVEFLVSFYNNEISEKSEIFDDQFSVERPDGSNFTLKIRSTKLEDSAMYFCASSVDSANTGELFFGEGSRLTVL.